The 17 T cell receptor beta chains reported below all come from one sample, sequenced in a study of T cell responses to AZD1222 COVID-19 vaccine. The method was immunoSEQ multiplex PCR; TCRdb's version includes in-frame clones alone and lacks a portion of them. The sample lists around 170,000 clones, 85% to 95% occurring once. The sequencing here drew on peripheral blood, taken 28 days after the second AZD1222 dose. The receptors shown here come from an adult who received the AZD1222 COVID-19 vaccine.

The chain couples TRBV5-1 to TRBJ1-4, with 7 positions matching TRBD1. CDR1 SGHRS and CDR2 YFSETQ come from the germline V gene. The CDR3 covers 16 residues. Trimming took 0 bases from V and 8 from J; bases not matched to a gene: 10. CDR3 coding DNA: TGCGCCAGCAGCTTGGCCACTCAACAGGGGCAAGAAAAACTGTTTTTT. Its translation: CASSLATQQGQEKLFF.

V is TRBV30 and J is TRBJ1-4; D call uncertain. Germline V gene lookup returns CDR1 GTSNPN and CDR2 SVGIG (reference sequence). The CDR3 spans 17 residues. V was trimmed by 3 bases and J by 0 bases, leaving 17 bases between them. DNA for the CDR3: TGTGCCTGGAGCCCTTGGACCTTATATCCAACTAATGAAAAACTGTTTTTT. Translated, it gives CAWSPWTLYPTNEKLFF.

V and J are TRBV6-5 and TRBJ2-1, with 10 bases that match TRBD2. This CDR3 contains 15 residues. The V and J ends lost 6 bases and 4 bases, in that order; junction bases with no gene match: 6. Germline V gives CDR1 MNHEY, CDR2 SVGAGI. Written as DNA, the CDR3 is TGTGCCAGCAGCCAGACTAGCGGGCGATACAATGAGCAGTTCTTC. Its translation is CASSQTSGRYNEQFF.

The rearrangement uses TRBV6-5 and TRBJ1-6, with 9 bases identical to TRBD1. Per the germline V gene, CDR1 is MNHEY and CDR2 is SVGAGI. The CDR3 is 14 amino acids. The trim removed 5 bases at V and 14 bases at J, leaving 10 bases unmatched. CDR3 bases: TGTGCCAGCAGTCCTGGACAGGGGCAATTCACCCTCCACTTT. The encoded protein is CASSPGQGQFTLHF.

This sequence joins TRBV4-2 and TRBJ2-5, with TRBD2 as a possible D gene (6 bases). The CDR3 is made up of 13 amino acids. Trimming pared 2 bases from V and 5 bases from J, leaving 9 bases between. Germline V gene data show CDR1 as LGHNA and CDR2 as YNFKEQ. The CDR3 DNA reads TGTGCCAGCAGCCAAACCAGCGGGGAGACCCAGTACTTC. Protein: CASSQTSGETQYF.

The sample holds one count of this clone. The chain carries TRBV2 and TRBJ1-3; D gene uncertain. CDR1 and CDR2 from the germline V gene are SNHLY and FYNNEI. The length of the CDR3 is 14 residues. The V end was cut by 3 bases, the J end by 6 bases, with 12 bases between. Written as DNA, the CDR3 is TGTGCCAGCAGTGAGAGGGCGCGCCCAAACACCATATATTTT. It codes for CASSERARPNTIYF.

V usage is TRBV27 and J usage is TRBJ1-2; the match to TRBD1 covers 9 bases. The junction had 2 bases not matched to a gene; V was cut back by 3 bases and J by 3 bases. In germline, CDR1 is MNHEY, CDR2 SMNVEV (reference sequence). The CDR3 length is 14 residues. This CDR3 is CASSFRQGDYGYTF. CDR3 DNA: TGTGCCAGCAGTTTTCGACAGGGGGACTATGGCTACACCTTC.

The chain couples TRBV25-1 to TRBJ2-7; 8 bases align to TRBD1. Germline V gene sequence: CDR1 MGHDK, CDR2 SYGVNS. V was pared by 9 bases and J by 5 bases, with 6 bases of the junction left unmatched. This CDR3 region has 12 residues. For the CDR3, the DNA is TGTGCCAGTGGACAGGGTTACCACGAGCAGTACTTC. It yields the protein CASGQGYHEQYF.

The chain is built from TRBV18 and TRBJ1-3; the match to TRBD1 covers 11 bases. Germline CDR1 KGHSH, CDR2 LQKENI. The CDR3 extends over 15 amino acids. With 3 bases clipped from V and 2 bases from J, the junction kept 0 bases outside the gene matches. The CDR3 bases are TGTGCCAGCTCACCGGGACAGGGGGCTGGAAACACCATATATTTT. Translation: CASSPGQGAGNTIYF.

V and J are TRBV7-3 and TRBJ2-1; possible D gene TRBD1, 5 bases. Germline assignment: CDR1 SGHTA and CDR2 FQGTGA. The CDR3 sequence is 13 residues long. V lost 5 bases and J 9 bases, leaving 14 bases between the germline ends. The CDR3 bases are TGTGCCAGCAGCCAGGGTTATATGGGTGAGCAGTTCTTC. Encoded protein: CASSQGYMGEQFF.

The chain joins TRBV7-9 to TRBJ1-2, with D unclear. Deletions cut 5 bases from V and 4 bases from J, with 8 bases between. Germline V CDR1 and CDR2: SEHNR, FQNEAQ (reference sequence). The length of the CDR3 is 12 residues. The DNA of the CDR3 is TGTGCCAGCAGCCAGGACCTCTATGGCTACACCTTC. This sequence encodes CASSQDLYGYTF.

The genes are TRBV5-6 and TRBJ1-6; D unresolved. The CDR3 is 13 residues long. Germline CDR1 and CDR2: SGHDT and YYEEEE. V lost 1 base and J lost 7, with 6 bases in between. The CDR3 protein is CASSLQENSPLHF. The DNA for the CDR3 is TGTGCCAGCAGCTTGCAGGAGAATTCACCCCTCCACTTT.

The rearrangement joins TRBV6-5 to TRBJ2-3; TRBD2 agrees at 10 bases. The CDR3 sequence is 16 residues long. Germline V gives CDR1 MNHEY, CDR2 SVGAGI. V dropped 0 bases and J dropped 2; count of bases not matched to a gene: 2. CDR3 residues: CASSYSLAGYTDTQYF. For the CDR3, the DNA is TGTGCCAGCAGTTACTCACTAGCGGGGTACACAGATACGCAGTATTTT.

Details on this clone: At one end, the junction sequence differs from germline, possibly due to a read error. The chain recombines TRBV3-1 (or the pseudogene TRBV3-2) with TRBJ1-1; 8 nucleotides line up with TRBD1. The CDR3 loop spans 14 amino acids. Germline V gene data show CDR1 as LGHDT and CDR2 as YNNKEL (reference sequence). The DNA of the CDR3 is TGTGCCAGCAGCCCGACAGGGGTGAAAACTGAAGCTTTCTTT. Residues: CASSPTGVKTEAFF.

The V and J genes are TRBV7-2 and TRBJ1-3, with 10 bases that match TRBD1. The CDR3 spans 13 residues. Germline CDR1 reads SGHTA; CDR2 reads FQGNSA. V gave up 8 bases and J gave up 11 bases; unmatched junction bases: 9. The CDR3 here is CASGADRGPSIYF. CDR3 DNA: TGTGCCAGCGGCGCTGACAGGGGGCCTTCCATATATTTT.

This clone was counted once. The J gene is TRBJ2-7, the V gene TRBV19; unclear D gene. V lost 8 bases and J lost 7, with 15 bases in between. CDR1 and CDR2 from the germline V gene are LNHDA and SQIVND (reference sequence). The CDR3 consists of 12 residues. The DNA for the CDR3 is TGTGCCAGTTCGTGGCCCGGTCGGGAGCAGTACTTC. Protein product: CASSWPGREQYF.

V and J are TRBV20-1 and TRBJ1-1, with D unclear. The germline CDR1 and CDR2 sequences are DFQATT and SNEGSKA (reference sequence). The CDR3 length is 11 residues. V was pared by 6 bases and J by 6 bases, with 11 bases between. CDR3 in DNA: TGCAGTGCCCAGCTTCGGGCTGAAGCTTTCTTT. Amino acid sequence: CSAQLRAEAFF.